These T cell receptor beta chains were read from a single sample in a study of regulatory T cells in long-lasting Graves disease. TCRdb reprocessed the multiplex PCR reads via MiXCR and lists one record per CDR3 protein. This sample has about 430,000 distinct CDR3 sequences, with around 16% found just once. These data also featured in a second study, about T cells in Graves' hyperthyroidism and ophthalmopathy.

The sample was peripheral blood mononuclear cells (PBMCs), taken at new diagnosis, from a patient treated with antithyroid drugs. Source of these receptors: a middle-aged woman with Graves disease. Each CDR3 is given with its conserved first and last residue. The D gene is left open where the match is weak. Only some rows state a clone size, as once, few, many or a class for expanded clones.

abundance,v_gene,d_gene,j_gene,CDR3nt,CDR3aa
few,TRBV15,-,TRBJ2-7,TGTGCCACCTCCAGATACGCCAGGAATACCTACGAGCAGTACTTC,CATSRYARNTYEQYF
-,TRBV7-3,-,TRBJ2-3,TGTGCCAGCAGCTTCCAGGGTAGCACAGATACGCAGTATTTT,CASSFQGSTDTQYF
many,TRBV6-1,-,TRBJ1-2,TGTGCCAGCAGTACTGCGGGGACACTTCCTAACTATGGCTACACCTTC,CASSTAGTLPNYGYTF
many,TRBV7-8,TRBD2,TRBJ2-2,TGTGCCAGCAGCCCCGGGGGTAGCGGGATGGTGGTGGGGGAGCTGTTTTTT,CASSPGGSGMVVGELFF
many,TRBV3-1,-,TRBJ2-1,TGTGCCAGCCGGGGGCTAGCGGCAGACAATGAGCAGTTCTTC,CASRGLAADNEQFF
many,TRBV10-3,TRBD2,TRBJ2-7,TGTGCCATCCAACCCGCGGGAGGCCACTCCTACGAGCAGTACTTC,CAIQPAGGHSYEQYF
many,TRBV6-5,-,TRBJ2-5,TGTGCCAGCAGTTTTAATGGGCTACAAGAGACCCAGTACTTC,CASSFNGLQETQYF
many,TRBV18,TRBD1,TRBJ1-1,TGTGCCAGCTCACCCTACGGGACAGGGCCCGGATACGGAGCTTTCTTT,CASSPYGTGPGYGAFF
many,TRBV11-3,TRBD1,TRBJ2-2,TGTGCCAGCAGCCAAGGACAGGCCTGGGAGCTGTTTTTT,CASSQGQAWELFF
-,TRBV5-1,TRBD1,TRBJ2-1,TGCGCCAGCAGCTTGGGTGACAGGGATGGCAATGAGCAGTTCTTC,CASSLGDRDGNEQFF
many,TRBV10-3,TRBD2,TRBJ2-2,TGTGCCATCAGCCATTCCGGGACTAGCGGGAAAAACGGGGAGCTGTTTTTT,CAISHSGTSGKNGELFF
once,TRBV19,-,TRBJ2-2,TGTGCCGCGGGGGGCAGGGGGCGTCCCGCGAACACCGGGGAGCTGTTTTTT,CAAGGRGRPANTGELFF
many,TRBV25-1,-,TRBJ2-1,TGTGCCAGCAGCGGCCGGTGGATAGGTTTGAATGAGCAGTTCTTC,CASSGRWIGLNEQFF
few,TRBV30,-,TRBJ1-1,TGTGCCTGGAGTGCCGGCCAACCGGGGTCTTTCTTT,CAWSAGQPGSFF
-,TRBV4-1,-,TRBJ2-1,TGCGCCAGCAGCCAAGTCGTGGCATCGGGAGTCTATGAGCAGTTCTTC,CASSQVVASGVYEQFF
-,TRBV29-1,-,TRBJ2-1,TGCAGCGTGAGCGTTTCCTACAATGAGCAGTTCTTC,CSVSVSYNEQFF
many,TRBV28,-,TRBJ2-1,TGTGCCAGCAGTTCCCCCCAGCGTCAGTTCTTC,CASSSPQRQFF
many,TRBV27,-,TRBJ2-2,TGTGCCAGCAGTTTAGGGGCAGCCACCGGGGAGCTGTTTTTT,CASSLGAATGELFF
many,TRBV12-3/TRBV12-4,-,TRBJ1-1,TGTGCCAGCACCCCCTCGACGGTCACTGAAGCTTTCTTT,CASTPSTVTEAFF
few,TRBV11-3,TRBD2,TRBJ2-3,TGTGCCAGCAGCTTAGAGTGGGCTAGCGGGAGATTTGCAGATACGCAGTATTTT,CASSLEWASGRFADTQYF